One TCR beta chain is described in this entry. The repertoire was sequenced with immunoSEQ multiplex PCR; TCRdb's copy has only in-frame clones and lacks some. The sample has approximately 190,000 clones, approximately 79% seen once. This entry comes from a study of blood T cell repertoires in COVID-19. The V and J ends lost 1 base and 5 bases, in that order; junction bases with no gene match: 2. The CDR3 extends over 15 amino acids. In germline, CDR1 is PRHDT, CDR2 FYEKMQ (reference sequence). The gene calls are TRBV13 and TRBJ2-3; 11 positions match TRBD1. Sequenced sample: peripheral blood. The TCR sequence derives from a man aged 25 to 40 with active or convalescent COVID-19. The CDR3 here is CASSLVGQGGDTQYF. The CDR3, as DNA: TGTGCCAGCAGCTTAGTGGGACAGGGGGGAGATACGCAGTATTTT.